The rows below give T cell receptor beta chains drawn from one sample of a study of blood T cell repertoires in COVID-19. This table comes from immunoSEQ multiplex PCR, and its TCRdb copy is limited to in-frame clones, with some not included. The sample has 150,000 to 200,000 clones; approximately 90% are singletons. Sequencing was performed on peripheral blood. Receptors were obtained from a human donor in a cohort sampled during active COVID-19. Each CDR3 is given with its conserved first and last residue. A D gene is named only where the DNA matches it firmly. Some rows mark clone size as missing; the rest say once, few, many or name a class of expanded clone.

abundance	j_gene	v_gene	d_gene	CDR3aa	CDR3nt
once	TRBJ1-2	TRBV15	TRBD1	CATSRERGLRGGLGYGYTF	TGTGCCACCAGCAGAGAGAGGGGGCTTCGAGGAGGTCTCGGCTATGGCTACACCTTC
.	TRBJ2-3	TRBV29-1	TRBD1	CSGRTGGMETDTQYF	TGCAGCGGGAGGACAGGGGGCATGGAGACAGATACGCAGTATTTT
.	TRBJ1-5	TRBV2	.	CASSERVGQPQHF	TGTGCCAGCAGTGAGAGGGTAGGGCAGCCCCAGCATTTT
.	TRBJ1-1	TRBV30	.	CAWLRVTEAFF	TGTGCCTGGCTCAGGGTCACTGAAGCTTTCTTT
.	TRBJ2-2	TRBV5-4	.	CASSYDRRGYTGELFF	TGTGCCAGCAGCTACGACAGGCGAGGGTACACCGGGGAGCTGTTTTTT
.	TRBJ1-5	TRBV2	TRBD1	CASRGQENQPQHF	TGTGCCAGCAGGGGACAGGAGAATCAGCCCCAGCATTTT
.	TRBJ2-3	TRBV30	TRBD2	CAWSLRGGEADTQYF	TGTGCCTGGAGTTTGCGGGGGGGCGAGGCAGATACGCAGTATTTT
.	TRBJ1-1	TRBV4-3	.	CASSALQGITEAFF	TGCGCCAGCAGCGCATTACAGGGAATCACTGAAGCTTTCTTT
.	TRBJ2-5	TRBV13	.	CASSLGGQGEETQYF	TGTGCCAGCAGCTTAGGTGGTCAGGGTGAGGAGACCCAGTACTTC
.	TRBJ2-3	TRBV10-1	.	CASSEFRTSTDTQYF	TGCGCCAGCAGTGAGTTTAGGACTAGCACAGATACGCAGTATTTT
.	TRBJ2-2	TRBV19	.	CASSPLTSSTGELFF	TGTGCCAGTAGTCCCCTTACTAGTTCCACCGGGGAGCTGTTTTTT
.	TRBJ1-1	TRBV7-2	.	CASSLDRRRNTEAFF	TGTGCCAGCAGCTTAGATCGTCGGAGGAACACTGAAGCTTTCTTT
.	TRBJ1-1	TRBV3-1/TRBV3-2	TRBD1	CASSQGWDRENTEAFF	TGTGCCAGCAGCCAAGGATGGGACAGAGAGAACACTGAAGCTTTCTTT
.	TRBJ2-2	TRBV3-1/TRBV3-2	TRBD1	CASSQARAGGSGELFF	TGTGCCAGCAGCCAAGCCAGGGCAGGGGGATCCGGGGAGCTGTTTTTT
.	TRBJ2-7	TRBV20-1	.	CSASSVSGPSSYEQYF	TGCAGTGCTAGTTCTGTGTCTGGGCCGAGCTCCTACGAGCAGTACTTC
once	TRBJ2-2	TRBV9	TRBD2	CASSGEGAGGPLHTGELFF	TGTGCCAGCAGCGGCGAGGGAGCGGGAGGGCCTTTACACACCGGGGAGCTGTTTTTT
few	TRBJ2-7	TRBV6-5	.	CASSRQAASYEQYF	TGTGCCAGCAGTCGACAGGCGGCCTCCTACGAGCAGTACTTC
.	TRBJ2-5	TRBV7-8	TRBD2	CASSLGGLAAETQYF	TGTGCCAGCAGCTTGGGGGGACTAGCAGCAGAGACCCAGTACTTC
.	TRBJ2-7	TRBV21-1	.	CASSKPGHAYEQYF	TGTGCCAGCAGCAAACCGGGACATGCCTACGAGCAGTACTTC
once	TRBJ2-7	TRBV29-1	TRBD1	CSVRKGGETYEQYF	TGCAGCGTTCGTAAAGGGGGCGAAACCTACGAGCAGTACTTC
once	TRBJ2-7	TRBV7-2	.	CASSSTPGSGEQYF	TGTGCCAGCAGCTCCACCCCGGGGAGTGGGGAGCAGTACTTC
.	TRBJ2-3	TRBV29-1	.	CSVERRGRIDTQYF	TGCAGCGTTGAAAGGAGGGGGCGGATAGATACGCAGTATTTT
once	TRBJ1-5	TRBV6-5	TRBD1	CASRTTGDRNQPQHF	TGTGCCAGCAGGACGACAGGGGACCGCAATCAGCCCCAGCATTTT